The 2 T cell receptor beta chains below all came from one sample that was sequenced in a study of beta chain features in type 1 diabetes. Study findings and constraints: When Type 1 diabetes patients were examined, their TCRB CDR3s proved moderately but significantly shorter in all four CD4+ subsets.

Their cognate antigens are unknown. The entirety of the isolated RNA underwent reverse transcription, so expressed TCRB transcripts were sequenced. Sequencing used immunoSEQ multiplex PCR; TCRdb keeps in-frame clones, though not all of them. The table lists around 250,000 clones, 13% to 15% of them singletons. Input material: naive CD4+ T cells from blood. These receptors all stem from a man in his thirties or forties with type 1 diabetes.

Here the CDR3 reads CASGTGRYEQYF. CDR3 coding DNA: TGTGCCAGCGGGACAGGGCGCTACGAGCAGTACTTC. The V call is TRBV6-6, the J call TRBJ2-7, with 9 bases aligning to TRBD1. V lost 8 bases, J lost 3 bases, and 2 bases stayed unmatched. The CDR3 covers 12 residues. The germline V gene encodes CDR1 MNHNY and CDR2 SVGAGI (reference sequence).

The sample holds a few counts of this clone. J is TRBJ2-7 and V is TRBV27; D not certain. The CDR3 totals 12 residues. Germline CDR1 is MNHEY and CDR2 is SMNVEV (reference sequence). V lost 6 bases and J 2 bases, leaving 8 bases between the germline ends. In DNA form, the CDR3 reads TGTGCCAGCAGGAGCGCCGCCTACGAGCAGTACTTC. It translates to CASRSAAYEQYF.